The table lists the clone carrying this TCR beta chain with a few counts. Its antigen remains unidentified. Trimming stripped 5 bases from V and 0 bases from J, with 13 bases between. Per germline, CDR1 DFQATT and CDR2 SNEGSKA (reference sequence). This CDR3 region has 14 residues. The sample originates from a study of early T cells in non-severe SARS-CoV-2 infection. General observations from the study: Private and CD4 specificities were missed by VDJdb matching, skewed to anti-spike CD8.

The protocol attached unique molecular identifiers to individual cDNA molecules. TCRdb redid the calling of the 5' RACE reads with MiXCR, one entry per CDR3 protein. This table holds around 44,000 distinct CDR3 sequences, over 7.5% found once. The TCR was taken from an adult who was a healthcare worker with PCR-confirmed SARS-CoV-2 infection or an uninfected control (not recorded which). The sequenced sample was whole blood. The chain couples TRBV20-1 to TRBJ1-1; D unresolved. For the CDR3, the DNA is TGCAGTGCTTTTCCGGGCTCCATGAACACTGAAGCTTTCTTT. Its translation: CSAFPGSMNTEAFF.